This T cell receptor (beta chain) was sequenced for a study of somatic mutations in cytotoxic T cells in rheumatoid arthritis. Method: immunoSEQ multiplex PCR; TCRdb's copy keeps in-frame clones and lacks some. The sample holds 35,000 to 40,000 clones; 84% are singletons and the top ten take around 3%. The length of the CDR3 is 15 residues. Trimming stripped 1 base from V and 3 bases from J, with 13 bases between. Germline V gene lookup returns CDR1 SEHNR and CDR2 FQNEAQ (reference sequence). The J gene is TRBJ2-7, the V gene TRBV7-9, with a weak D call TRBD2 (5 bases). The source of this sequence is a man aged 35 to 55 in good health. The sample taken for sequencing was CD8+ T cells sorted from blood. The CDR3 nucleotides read TGTGCCAGCAGCTTAGACGCCAGCGGATACTACGAGCAGTACTTC. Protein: CASSLDASGYYEQYF.